This TCR beta chain was profiled in a study of response to subunit inactivated influenza vaccine. This clonotype appeared a few times. Its antigen is unknown. V shed 0 bases and J shed 1 base, with 18 bases lying between them. This CDR3 region has 18 residues. In germline, CDR1 is LGHDT, CDR2 YNNKEL (reference sequence). Points from the study as a whole: Every seasonal influenza vaccination brings in few new T cells, the authors suggested.

TCRdb reanalysed the RT-PCR reads using MiXCR and keeps one entry per CDR3 protein. The sample gives some 520,000 distinct CDR3 sequences, about 15% of which show up once; 2.5% to 3.5% is in the top ten. The chain combines TRBV3-1 with TRBJ2-5; D perhaps matches TRBD2 (6 bases). The clonotype comes from a man aged 50 to 69 who received an inactivated influenza vaccine. Sequenced material: CD4+ T cells sorted from PBMCs, taken roughly 24 months after vaccination. The CDR3 reads CASSQDSFSGDLQETQYF. The CDR3 nucleotides read TGTGCCAGCAGCCAAGATTCATTTAGCGGAGACCTCCAAGAGACCCAGTACTTC.